This TCR beta chain was observed in a study of blood T cells in healthy people across ages. Of note for this clonotype: Its target is unknown.

There were healthy Caucasian individuals from Russia, aged roughly 6 to 100, serving as donors. The CDR3 has 13 amino acids. Germline CDR1 and CDR2: SGHTA and FQGTGA. Deletions cut 2 bases from V and 5 bases from J, with 9 bases between. General observations from the study: The long-lived group displayed more naive CD4+ cells, plus higher diversity, than the aged donors did.

It was with a sample-barcoded 5' primer and a J-beta primer mix that a second PCR of roughly 7 to 12 cycles was run. One entry per CDR3 protein, called by TCRdb with MiXCR from the 5' RACE reads. The sample lists about 730,000 distinct CDR3 sequences, roughly 44% occurring once. The V gene is TRBV7-3, the J gene TRBJ1-1; unclear D gene. This TCR was recovered from a woman aged 55-70 years in good health. Sample: blood. Here the CDR3 reads CASSLSPMTEAFF. The CDR3 DNA sequence: TGTGCCAGCAGCTTATCTCCCATGACTGAAGCTTTCTTT.